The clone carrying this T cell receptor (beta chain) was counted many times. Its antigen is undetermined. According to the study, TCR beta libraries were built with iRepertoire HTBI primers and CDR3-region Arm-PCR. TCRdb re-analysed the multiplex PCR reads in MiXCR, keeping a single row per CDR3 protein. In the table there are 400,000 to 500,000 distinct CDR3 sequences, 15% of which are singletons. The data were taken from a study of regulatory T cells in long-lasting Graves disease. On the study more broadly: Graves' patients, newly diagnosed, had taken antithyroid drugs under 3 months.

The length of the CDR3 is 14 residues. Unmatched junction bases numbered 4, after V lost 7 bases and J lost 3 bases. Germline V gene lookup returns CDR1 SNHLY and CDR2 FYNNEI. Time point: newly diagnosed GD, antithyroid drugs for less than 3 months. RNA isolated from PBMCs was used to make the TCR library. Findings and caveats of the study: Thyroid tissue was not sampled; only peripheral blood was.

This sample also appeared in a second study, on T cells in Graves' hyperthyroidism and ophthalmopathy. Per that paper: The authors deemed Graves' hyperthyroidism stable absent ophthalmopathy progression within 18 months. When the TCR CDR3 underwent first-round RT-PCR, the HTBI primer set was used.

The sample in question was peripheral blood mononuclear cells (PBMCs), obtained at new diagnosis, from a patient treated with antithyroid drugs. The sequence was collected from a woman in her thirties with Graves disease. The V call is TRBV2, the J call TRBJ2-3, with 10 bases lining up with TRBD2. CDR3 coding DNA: TGTGCCAGCAAAAGCGGGAGGGGAACAGATACGCAGTATTTT. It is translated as CASKSGRGTDTQYF.